Below, 31 T cell receptor beta chains from the same sample are listed, as sequenced in a study of CD8 T cells in ankylosing spondylitis. MiXCR was run by TCRdb on the 5' RACE reads, yielding one entry per CDR3 protein. Of around 340,000 distinct CDR3 sequences listed, around 15% are singletons. The sample consisted of blood, either unsorted or a sorted T cell fraction (not recorded which). The receptors stem from a male donor with ankylosing spondylitis or in good health (not recorded which).

The chain employs TRBV29-1 and TRBJ1-4; 7 positions agree with TRBD1. Trimming removed 6 bases from V and 3 bases from J; junction bases left unmatched: 7. Germline CDR1 is SQVTM and CDR2 is ANQGSEA. CDR3 length equals 14 residues. CDR3 residues: CSVGRGGSNEKLFF. The CDR3 DNA is TGCAGCGTAGGAAGAGGGGGCTCTAATGAAAAACTGTTTTTT.

This sequence joins TRBV28 and TRBJ2-3; tentative D call: TRBD1 (6 bases). Germline assignment: CDR1 MDHEN and CDR2 SYDVKM. The V and J ends lost 4 bases and 14 bases respectively, with 13 bases between them. CDR3 length: 11 residues. CDR3 sequence: CASSSDRIPYF. Here the CDR3 DNA reads TGTGCCAGCAGTTCCGACAGGATTCCGTATTTT.

This clonotype showed up just a few times. V is TRBV10-3 and J is TRBJ2-1, with D possibly TRBD2 on 6 matching bases. Germline values: CDR1 ENHRY, CDR2 SYGVKD. This CDR3 contains 15 residues. Deletions cut 2 bases from V and 5 bases from J, with 13 bases between. CDR3 coding DNA: TGTGCCATCAGTGAGGGAGGGACCCGGCACAATGAGCAGTTCTTC. It specifies CAISEGGTRHNEQFF.

This clonotype showed up just a few times. The gene calls are TRBV4-1 and TRBJ1-2; D gene uncertain. Between the trimmed V and J ends, which lost 0 bases and 4 bases, there was a span of 12 bases. CDR3 length: 15 amino acids. Germline V lookup: CDR1 MGHRA, CDR2 YSYEKL. For the CDR3, the DNA is TGCGCCAGCAGCCAAGATGGAGGTTTAGTCTATGGCTACACCTTC. This encodes CASSQDGGLVYGYTF.

The gene calls are TRBV10-3 and TRBJ1-1; D remains ambiguous. The CDR3 has 14 amino acids. The germline V gene has CDR1 ENHRY and CDR2 SYGVKD. Trimming took off 5 bases at V and 5 bases at J, with 15 bases between the two ends. CDR3 amino acids: CAISPDGRVTEAFF. The DNA of the CDR3 is TGTGCCATCAGTCCAGACGGGAGGGTAACTGAAGCTTTCTTT.

This clonotype was found a few times. V and J are TRBV12-3 or TRBV12-4 and TRBJ2-6; unclear D gene. Trimming removed 3 bases from V and 0 bases from J, with 12 bases in between. CDR3 length: 17 amino acids. As DNA, the CDR3 is TGTGCCAGCAGTTTGAACAACTATGTCTCTGGGGCCAACGTCCTGACTTTC. Encoded protein: CASSLNNYVSGANVLTF.

The chain is built from TRBV3-1 and TRBJ2-2; perhaps D is TRBD1 or TRBD2 (6 bases each). This CDR3 contains 17 residues. Trimming shortened V by 2 bases and J by 7 bases, and 20 bases separated the two germline ends. In germline, CDR1 is LGHDT, CDR2 YNNKEL (reference sequence). CDR3 DNA sequence: TGTGCCAGCAGCCAATACTTCTTATCACAGGGAGGCGGGGAGCTGTTTTTT. Amino acid sequence: CASSQYFLSQGGGELFF.

This clonotype was counted a few times. The chain carries TRBV29-1 and TRBJ2-5; D may be TRBD1 (6 bases). V was cut by 1 base and J by 2 bases, with 8 bases left in between. The germline V gene has CDR1 SQVTM and CDR2 ANQGSEA. The CDR3 length is 13 residues. This chain's CDR3 is CSVEGGQQETQYF. For the CDR3, the DNA is TGCAGCGTTGAAGGCGGACAGCAAGAGACCCAGTACTTC.

This clonotype was observed a handful of times. The V and J genes are TRBV4-1 and TRBJ2-5; D ambiguous. CDR1 is MGHRA and CDR2 is YSYEKL in the germline V gene. The CDR3 sequence is 14 residues long. V was pared by 0 bases and J by 1 base, with 6 bases between. The DNA for the CDR3 is TGCGCCAGCAGCCAAGAGTATCTCCAAGAGACCCAGTACTTC. Translated: CASSQEYLQETQYF.

This rearrangement joins TRBV20-1 to TRBJ1-1, with a possible D match to TRBD1 (6 bases). Germline V CDR1 and CDR2: DFQATT, SNEGSKA (reference sequence). This CDR3 is 14 amino acids long. Trimming left V 4 bases short and J 0 bases short, with 12 bases between. CDR3 protein: CSANRQALNTEAFF. For the CDR3, the DNA is TGCAGTGCTAACCGACAGGCCCTGAACACTGAAGCTTTCTTT.

This clonotype was counted a few times. The chain has TRBV10-3 and TRBJ2-1; 7 nucleotides agree with TRBD2. The CDR3 spans 17 residues. The germline V gene encodes CDR1 ENHRY and CDR2 SYGVKD. With 8 bases clipped from V and 2 bases from J, the junction kept 15 bases outside the gene matches. CDR3 in DNA: TGTGCCATCCTTCCCAGTTTACTAGCGTCACCCTACAATGAGCAGTTCTTC. The encoded protein is CAILPSLLASPYNEQFF.

The genes are TRBV5-6 and TRBJ1-3; tentative D call: TRBD1 (5 bases). The CDR3 totals 15 residues. The V gene's germline CDR1 is SGHDT and CDR2 YYEEEE. Trimming pared 4 bases from V and 0 bases from J, leaving 11 bases between. CDR3 DNA: TGTGCCAGCAGCCAGGGACTGAACTCTGGAAACACCATATATTTT. Its translation: CASSQGLNSGNTIYF.

This clonotype was seen a handful of times. V usage is TRBV7-9 and J usage is TRBJ2-1, with 9 bases that match TRBD2. Per germline, CDR1 SEHNR and CDR2 FQNEAQ (reference sequence). The CDR3 loop spans 16 amino acids. Trimming removed 5 bases from V and 4 bases from J; junction bases left unmatched: 9. The DNA of the CDR3 is TGTGCCAGCAGCAAGACTAGCGGACTTCTTTACAATGAGCAGTTCTTC. It encodes CASSKTSGLLYNEQFF.

The V and J genes are TRBV12-3 or TRBV12-4 and TRBJ2-5, with D maybe TRBD2 (6 bases). The CDR3 length is 14 residues. V lost 3 bases and J lost 4, with 12 bases in between. The CDR3 region has the DNA TGTGCCAGCAGTTTTAATGGGGGGTCAGAGACCCAGTACTTC. This sequence encodes CASSFNGGSETQYF.

This clonotype was counted only a few times. CDR3 DNA: TGTGCCAGCAGTAGACTAGCGGGAGGCGCAGATACGCAGTATTTT. Protein: CASSRLAGGADTQYF. V is TRBV6-1 and J is TRBJ2-3; TRBD2 aligns across 13 bases. From germline, CDR1 is MNHNS and CDR2 SASEGT. CDR3 size: 15 residues. V shed 5 bases and J 4 bases; nucleotides not matched to a gene: 3.

This clonotype was detected only a few times. J is TRBJ2-1 and V is TRBV3-1; D is undetermined. This CDR3 contains 14 residues. CDR1 LGHDT and CDR2 YNNKEL come from the germline V gene (reference sequence). Between the trimmed V and J ends, which lost 0 bases and 5 bases, there was a span of 8 bases. In nucleotides, the CDR3 is TGTGCCAGCAGCCAAGATACCAGCAACAATGAGCAGTTCTTC. As protein: CASSQDTSNNEQFF.

The J gene is TRBJ2-3, the V gene TRBV29-1; tentative D call: TRBD1 (7 bases). V gave up 6 bases and J gave up 0 bases, with 16 bases separating them. The CDR3 covers 15 residues. Per the germline V gene, CDR1 is SQVTM and CDR2 is ANQGSEA. The CDR3 is CSVPPGGSSTDTQYF. DNA of the CDR3: TGCAGCGTACCTCCAGGGGGGAGTAGCACAGATACGCAGTATTTT.

This clonotype occurred many times. V gene TRBV7-9 combines with J gene TRBJ1-2, with a possible D match to TRBD1 (6 bases). The germline V and J ends were trimmed by 5 bases and 0 bases, with 10 bases remaining between them. The CDR3 sequence is 14 residues long. The germline V gene has CDR1 SEHNR and CDR2 FQNEAQ (reference sequence). In nucleotides, the CDR3 is TGTGCCAGCAGCGTGGACAGCGCTAACTATGGCTACACCTTC. It specifies CASSVDSANYGYTF.

The rearrangement links TRBV11-2 to TRBJ2-1, with TRBD2 identical over 9 bases. The CDR3 sequence is 19 residues long. Germline assignment: CDR1 SGHAT and CDR2 FQNNGV. J gave up 0 bases and V 0 bases, and 9 bases lay outside the gene matches. The CDR3 is CASSLDILLREGSYNEQFF. CDR3 DNA: TGTGCCAGCAGCTTAGATATTTTGTTGCGGGAGGGCTCCTACAATGAGCAGTTCTTC.

This clonotype was seen a few times. This chain joins TRBV10-3 and TRBJ2-7, with D perhaps TRBD1 (6 bases). The length of the CDR3 is 14 residues. Germline V gene lookup returns CDR1 ENHRY and CDR2 SYGVKD. V lost 5 bases, J lost 6 bases, and 17 bases lay in between. CDR3 sequence reads: CAISLTGFFLEQYF. The CDR3 region has the DNA TGTGCCATCAGTCTGACAGGATTTTTTCTCGAGCAGTACTTC.

This chain uses TRBV20-1 with TRBJ2-1, with no clear D. Germline V gene lookup returns CDR1 DFQATT and CDR2 SNEGSKA (reference sequence). V dropped 3 bases and J dropped 4 bases, with 7 bases sitting between them. This CDR3 comprises 12 residues. CDR3 sequence reads: CSASANYNEQFF. Here the CDR3 DNA reads TGCAGTGCTAGCGCCAATTACAATGAGCAGTTCTTC.

This clonotype was seen a few times. J is TRBJ1-4 and V is TRBV6-2 or TRBV6-3, with 9 bases matching TRBD1. This CDR3 has 20 residues. V was clipped by 2 bases and J by 0 bases; unmatched bases: 13. Germline CDR1 reads MNHEY; CDR2 reads SVGEGT. Written as DNA, the CDR3 is TGTGCCAGCAGTTACCTGAAGGACAGGGGTCCCACGGCAACTAATGAAAAACTGTTTTTT. Encoded protein: CASSYLKDRGPTATNEKLFF.

This clonotype was recorded a few times. The chain recombines TRBV7-8 with TRBJ2-3; maybe TRBD2 (5 bases). There are 14 residues in the CDR3. Trimming shortened V by 1 base and J by 6 bases, and 11 bases separated the two germline ends. Per the germline V gene, CDR1 is SGHVS and CDR2 is FQNEAQ. CDR3 DNA: TGTGCCAGCAGCTTAGGACCCAGGAGGGATACGCAGTATTTT. This gives the protein CASSLGPRRDTQYF. The full variable domain, in which reference TRBV7-8 and TRBJ2-3 provide the parts outside the CDR3, is GAGVSQSPRYKVAKRGQDVALRCDPISGHVSLFWYQQALGQGPEFLTYFQNEAQLDKSGLPSDRFFAERPEGSVSTLKIQRTQQEDSAVYLCASSLGPRRDTQYFGPGTRLTVL.

This clonotype occurred a few times. This chain connects TRBV5-6 to TRBJ2-7, with D maybe TRBD1 (6 bases). With 1 base removed from V and 3 bases from J, the gap between germline ends came to 8 bases. Looked up from germline, CDR1 is SGHDT and CDR2 is YYEEEE. This CDR3 region has 13 residues. CDR3 DNA: TGTGCCAGCAGCTTGCAGGGGAACTACGAGCAGTACTTC. Protein: CASSLQGNYEQYF.

This clonotype was picked up a small number of times. The chain has TRBV6-1 and TRBJ1-1, with D possibly matching TRBD1 (5 bases). The germline V and J ends were trimmed by 7 bases and 0 bases, with 12 bases remaining between them. Germline lookup yields CDR1 MNHNS and CDR2 SASEGT. The CDR3 has 14 residues. CDR3: CASTLTGLNTEAFF. The CDR3 region has the DNA TGTGCCAGCACCCTAACAGGCCTGAACACTGAAGCTTTCTTT.

This clonotype was detected only a few times. V gene TRBV7-2 combines with J gene TRBJ1-1, with D possibly being TRBD1 (5 bases). V lost 1 base and J lost 0, with 9 bases in between. The V gene's germline CDR1 is SGHTA and CDR2 FQGNSA. The CDR3 is 15 residues long. The CDR3 loop is CASSLGGELNTEAFF. In nucleotides, the CDR3 is TGTGCCAGCAGCTTAGGGGGGGAATTGAACACTGAAGCTTTCTTT.

This clonotype has a handful of counts. The chain has TRBV7-6 and TRBJ2-7, with D tentatively TRBD1 or TRBD2 (6 bases each). CDR1 and CDR2 from the germline V gene are SGHVS and FNYEAQ. The ends were cut back, 5 bases at V and 3 bases at J, with 23 bases in the middle. This CDR3 region has 17 residues. Here the CDR3 DNA reads TGTGCCAGCAGCGGCCCCATGGGGGCCGGGAGAAGCTACGAGCAGTACTTC. Amino acid sequence: CASSGPMGAGRSYEQYF. The complete variable domain, with remaining parts taken from reference TRBV7-6 and TRBJ2-7, reads GAGVSQSPRYKVTKRGQDVALRCDPISGHVSLYWYRQALGQGPEFLTYFNYEAQQDKSGLPNDRFSAERPEGSISTLTIQRTEQRDSAMYRCASSGPMGAGRSYEQYFGPGTRLTVT.

The V call is TRBV5-1, the J call TRBJ1-1; no firm D call. V gave up 2 bases and J gave up 0 bases, with 11 bases separating them. The germline gives CDR1 SGHRS, CDR2 YFSETQ. The CDR3 covers 15 residues. The CDR3 region has the DNA TGCGCCAGCAGCTTCGGACGGAGCATGAACACTGAAGCTTTCTTT. Encoded protein: CASSFGRSMNTEAFF.

This clonotype occurred once. This chain joins TRBV25-1 and TRBJ2-1, with TRBD2 matching 9 bases. The CDR3 is 15 residues long. V dropped 2 bases and J dropped 3; count of bases not matched to a gene: 2. In germline, CDR1 is MGHDK, CDR2 SYGVNS. The CDR3 DNA sequence: TGTGCCAGCAGTGAAATTAGCGGGAGCTACAATGAGCAGTTCTTC. This sequence encodes CASSEISGSYNEQFF.

The chain is built from TRBV20-1 and TRBJ1-4; D may be TRBD1 (5 bases). The V gene lost 6 bases and the J gene lost 8 bases, with 16 bases spanning the gap. CDR1 is DFQATT and CDR2 is SNEGSKA in the germline V gene (reference sequence). The CDR3 contains 13 residues. Written as DNA, the CDR3 is TGCAGTGCCCAAGAGAGGGGAGGGGAAAAACTGTTTTTT. This gives the protein CSAQERGGEKLFF.

The sample holds a few counts of this clonotype. The rearrangement links TRBV20-1 to TRBJ2-3; D ambiguous. V was cut by 5 bases and J by 2 bases, with 11 bases left in between. This CDR3 comprises 13 residues. Germline V gives CDR1 DFQATT, CDR2 SNEGSKA (reference sequence). For the CDR3, the DNA is TGCAGTGCTCGAATGGCCTCCACAGATACGCAGTATTTT. It yields the protein CSARMASTDTQYF.